The TCR beta chain under discussion was sequenced for a study of OX40 agonist ivuxolimab in advanced cancers. Study-wide context: Ivuxolimab was a fully human IgG2 agonistic monoclonal antibody targeting the costimulatory receptor OX40 (CD134). Partial responses occurred in three dose-escalation patients, of whom one had hepatocellular carcinoma and two had cutaneous melanoma. Intravenous ivuxolimab was administered to patients every 2 weeks at six dose levels: 0.01, 0.1, 0.3, 1.5, 3 and 10 mg/kg. Of the roughly 50 dose-escalation patients, hepatocellular carcinoma was present in some 19, melanoma in around 15, renal cell carcinoma in 9 and head and neck cancer in 9. A male proportion of under 85% and a mean age of approximately 55 years, ranging from 23 to 79, were recorded for the dose-escalation cohort. Prior anti-PD-1, anti-PD-L1 or anti-CTLA-4 therapy was permitted, and checkpoint inhibitors had been received by 40% to 50% of dose-escalation patients. The paper describes the monotherapy dose-escalation part (N = 52 patients) of the phase I trial of ivuxolimab. Peripheral TCRbeta sequencing was intended to test whether TCR sequence diversity was altered and clonal T-cell expansion was caused by ivuxolimab. Study-wide findings and limitations: After ivuxolimab, CD8+ T cells had more expanded clones than CD4+ T cells on average. In the 0.1-3.0 mg/kg groups, partial responders were among the patients with the lowest normalized peripheral clonal expansion, particularly in CD8+ T cells. Low levels of normalized T-cell clonal expansion were also shown by some nonresponding patients. At doses from 0.1 to 3.0 mg/kg, clonal expansion was seen in both CD4+ and CD8+ blood T cells between baseline and week 6. The antigen specificity of the clonally expanded peripheral T cells was not determined.

Patients with autoimmune disease history or receiving systemic immunosuppression were excluded from the trial. Peripheral blood for TCR sequencing was collected from all dose cohorts at baseline, on cycle 4 day 1, and on cycle 7 day 1. The samples were drawn from a first-in-human, open-label, multicenter phase I dose-escalation trial of ivuxolimab. Adults with locally advanced or metastatic head and neck squamous cell, hepatocellular, melanoma or renal cell carcinoma were enrolled in the trial. Before TCR sequencing, CD4+ and CD8+ T cells were separately sorted from peripheral blood. Turning to this clone: Its antigen remains undetermined. Base qualities are not recorded, but no much larger clone differs from it by a single base.

For sequencing of the TCRbeta CDR3 region, genomic DNA was extracted from the sorted cells. TCRbeta CDR3 regions were sequenced using the immunoSEQ Assay. The table was pulled from immuneACCESS by TCRdb, which kept in-frame rearrangements only. Such tables lose some clones; where checked, under half of the loss comes from unresolved V genes, and the rest has no known cause. The sample table holds some 130,000 clones, of which less than 95% were seen once. Roughly 1.1% of the sample is held by the ten biggest clonotypes. Sequences SGHRS (CDR1) and YFSETQ (CDR2) are obtained from the germline V gene. The CDR3 sequence holds 16 residues, the cysteine and phenylalanine included. Only CDR3 DNA is held: 48 bases, read in frame from base 1. The V end loses 0 bases and the J end loses 2 bases, and a stretch of 13 bases separates them.

Recombination linked TRBV5-1 to TRBJ2-3, with no reliable assignment of the D segment. This TCR was recovered from an adult with an advanced solid tumor such as melanoma, head and neck, liver or kidney cancer. The sample here was CD4+ or CD8+ T cells sorted from blood, taken in a trial of the OX40 agonist ivuxolimab. The DNA sequence is given as TGCGCCAGCAGCTTGGGGGTCGGGTCCCTCACAGATACGCAGTATTTT. Its translation reads: CASSLGVGSLTDTQYF.